These 17 T cell receptor beta chains originate from one sample sequenced in a study of blood T cell repertoires in COVID-19. Generated by immunoSEQ multiplex PCR, the TCRdb table keeps only in-frame clones and is missing some. The sample records 100,000 to 150,000 clones, roughly 84% being singletons. The sample was peripheral blood. The receptors shown here come from an elderly woman with acute or convalescent COVID-19.

This chain joins TRBV5-1 and TRBJ2-5; TRBD1 agrees at 7 bases. Germline CDR1 and CDR2: SGHRS and YFSETQ. The junction had 10 bases not matched to a gene; V was cut back by 0 bases and J by 5 bases. This CDR3 is 16 amino acids long. CDR3 protein: CASSLVGRGRRETQYF. CDR3 nucleotides: TGCGCCAGCAGCTTGGTTGGTAGGGGGCGTCGGGAGACCCAGTACTTC.

The chain combines TRBV23-1 with TRBJ2-1; D remains unclear. Being an ORF, TRBV23-1 has a function that is uncertain. The CDR3 spans 16 residues. V lost 0 bases and J lost 5, with 14 bases in between. CDR3 in amino acids: CASSQSSLLRDNEQFF. The DNA for the CDR3 is TGCGCCAGCAGTCAATCGTCCCTTTTACGCGACAATGAGCAGTTCTTC.

The chain carries TRBV6-2 or TRBV6-3 and TRBJ1-1; tentatively, D is TRBD1 (5 bases). Between the trimmed V and J ends, which lost 2 bases and 4 bases, there was a span of 8 bases. Germline loops: CDR1 MNHEY, CDR2 SVGEGT. The CDR3 runs to 13 residues. The CDR3 DNA reads TGTGCCAGCAGTTACGGGGCGCTCACTGAAGCTTTCTTT. Residues: CASSYGALTEAFF.

This clone was observed once. V and J are TRBV7-3 and TRBJ2-1; possible D gene TRBD2, 6 bases. The V end lost 5 bases, the J end lost 6 bases, and 17 bases lay between the germline ends. From germline, CDR1 is SGHTA and CDR2 FQGTGA. CDR3 size: 15 residues. CDR3 DNA: TGTGCCAGCAGCACCATAGCGGAGTCAGGCAATGAGCAGTTCTTC. It yields the protein CASSTIAESGNEQFF. The full variable domain, rest sourced from reference TRBV7-3 and TRBJ2-1, is GAGVSQTPSNKVTEKGKYVELRCDPISGHTALYWYRQSLGQGPEFLIYFQGTGAADDSGLPNDRFFAVRPEGSVSTLKIQRTERGDSAVYLCASSTIAESGNEQFFGPGTRLTVL.

V is TRBV11-2 and J is TRBJ2-1; the match to TRBD2 covers 7 bases. Germline V lookup: CDR1 SGHAT, CDR2 FQNNGV. CDR3 size: 14 residues. Trimming cost V 1 base and J 10 bases; bases outside gene matches: 7. CDR3 nucleotides: TGTGCCAGCAGCTTAGGGACGGGGGGTGGAGAGCAGTTCTTC. Its protein is CASSLGTGGGEQFF.

V is TRBV28 and J is TRBJ2-7, with a possible D match to TRBD1 (6 bases). The V gene's germline CDR1 is MDHEN and CDR2 SYDVKM. V was cut by 7 bases and J by 1 base, with 14 bases left in between. This CDR3 is built from 14 residues. The CDR3 DNA sequence: TGTGCCAGCACCCTAACAGGGAATTCCTACGAGCAGTACTTC. Translation gives CASTLTGNSYEQYF.

The chain joins TRBV19 to TRBJ2-5; TRBD2 matches 10 bases. Germline CDR1 is LNHDA and CDR2 is SQIVND (reference sequence). This CDR3 region has 15 residues. Losses at the gene ends were 3 bases for V and 6 bases for J; bases not matched to a gene: 7. The CDR3 is CASSISSGGVKTQYF. CDR3 nucleotide sequence: TGTGCCAGTAGTATCTCCAGCGGGGGGGTAAAGACCCAGTACTTC.

J is TRBJ1-6 and V is TRBV19; TRBD1 is a possible D gene (6 bases). This CDR3 has 13 amino acids. CDR1 is LNHDA and CDR2 is SQIVND in the germline V gene (reference sequence). Deletions cut 5 bases from V and 7 bases from J, with 9 bases between. As DNA, the CDR3 is TGTGCCAGTAGTTTGGACAGAAATTCACCCCTCCACTTT. As protein: CASSLDRNSPLHF.

This clone was detected once. The V and J genes are TRBV12-3 or TRBV12-4 and TRBJ1-2; no definite D call. The V end lost 6 bases, the J end lost 3 bases, and 5 bases lay between the germline ends. This CDR3 region has 11 residues. This CDR3 is CASRRYYGYTF. Written as DNA, the CDR3 is TGTGCCAGCAGGCGGTACTATGGCTACACCTTC.

This chain links TRBV20-1 with TRBJ1-2, with D unclear. The CDR3 has 11 residues. From germline, CDR1 is DFQATT and CDR2 SNEGSKA (reference sequence). The V and J ends lost 3 bases and 8 bases respectively, with 10 bases between them. This CDR3 reads CSASLRRGYTF. The DNA for the CDR3 is TGCAGTGCTAGTCTGCGGCGAGGCTACACCTTC.

This rearrangement joins TRBV21-1 to TRBJ1-6; the table's TRBD1 call for D was not verified on the DNA. TRBV21-1 is listed as a pseudogene. The CDR3 has 16 residues. CDR3 in amino acids: CASSYRTGGNHSPLHF. CDR3 sequence (DNA): TGTGCCAGCAGCTACCGGACAGGGGGCAACCATTCACCCCTCCACTTT.

With respect to this clone: Different DNA sequences within this sample yield the same CDR3. This CDR3 reads CASSPHKNTEAFF. In nucleotides, the CDR3 is TGTGCCAGCTCACCTCACAAGAACACTGAAGCTTTCTTT. This chain links TRBV18 with TRBJ1-1; D gene unclear. The V end lost 3 bases, the J end lost 1 base, and 6 bases lay between the germline ends. There are 13 residues in the CDR3. Germline values: CDR1 KGHSH, CDR2 LQKENI.

V and J are TRBV2 and TRBJ2-1; 11 positions match TRBD2. Germline V gene lookup returns CDR1 SNHLY and CDR2 FYNNEI. The CDR3 has 15 residues. V lost 1 base to trimming and J lost 10 bases; unmatched junction nucleotides: 6. In nucleotides, the CDR3 is TGTGCCAGCAGTGAAGAACTAGCGGGGGTCACGGAGCAGTTCTTC. It codes for CASSEELAGVTEQFF.

This chain connects TRBV10-2 to TRBJ1-5, with TRBD1 matching over 10 bases. Germline loops: CDR1 WSHSY, CDR2 SAAADI. V lost 5 bases to trimming and J lost 4 bases; unmatched junction nucleotides: 8. This CDR3 has 16 amino acids. In DNA, the CDR3 is TGCGCCAGCAGTACGACAGGGGGCAATCGGAATCAGCCCCAGCATTTT. This translates into CASSTTGGNRNQPQHF.

J is TRBJ1-2 and V is TRBV5-1, with 8 bases lining up with TRBD1. Looked up from germline, CDR1 is SGHRS and CDR2 is YFSETQ. The CDR3 has 13 amino acids. The ends lost 4 bases at V and 3 bases at J; junction bases unmatched: 2. This chain's CDR3 is CASSLDRDYGYTF. The CDR3 bases are TGCGCCAGCAGCCTGGACAGGGACTATGGCTACACCTTC. Full variable domain (outside the CDR3, taken from reference TRBV5-1 and TRBJ1-2): KAGVTQTPRYLIKTRGQQVTLSCSPISGHRSVSWYQQTPGQGLQFLFEYFSETQRNKGNFPGRFSGRQFSNSRSEMNVSTLELGDSALYLCASSLDRDYGYTFGSGTRLTVV.

J is TRBJ1-6 and V is TRBV7-8; tentative D call: TRBD1 (5 bases). This CDR3 has 16 amino acids. From germline, CDR1 is SGHVS and CDR2 FQNEAQ. Trimming took 10 bases from V and 6 from J, leaving 22 bases between them. CDR3 region: CAISSTPGGFNSPLHF. In DNA form, the CDR3 reads TGTGCCATCTCAAGTACGCCGGGGGGGTTTAATTCACCCCTCCACTTT.

V gene TRBV7-6 combines with J gene TRBJ2-5, with D perhaps matching TRBD1 (6 bases). Germline V gene data show CDR1 as SGHVS and CDR2 as FNYEAQ. The CDR3 is 16 amino acids. V lost 6 bases, J lost 2 bases, and 19 bases lay in between. CDR3 residues: CASSQPLTGLQETQYF. The CDR3, as DNA: TGTGCCAGCAGTCAACCCCTGACAGGTCTTCAAGAGACCCAGTACTTC.